This T cell receptor (beta chain) was profiled in a study of blood T cell repertoires in COVID-19. About the research overall: Samples of COVID-19 (acute and convalescent) were obtained from the United States, Italy and Spain. The cDNA or gDNA used as material had been derived from T cells, B-cell-depleted T cells, or PBMCs.

Original processing methods: The authors estimated nucleated cell counts from reference gene primer amplification. Only in-frame clones appear in the TCRdb table, and some are missing; sequencing was by immunoSEQ multiplex PCR. V, J and clone size are taken as reported in that table, and D and trimming were inferred from the DNA itself. Here the sample spans 65,000 to 85,000 clones, around 87% being singletons. The sequence derives from a woman between 18 and 29 years old with acute or convalescent COVID-19. Sequenced input: peripheral blood.

DNA for the CDR3: TGCAGCGTTGCGGGACTAGCGGAGGGGGCCACAGATACGCAGTATTTT. This encodes CSVAGLAEGATDTQYF. This chain joins TRBV29-1 and TRBJ2-3; 11 bases match TRBD2. The CDR3 runs 16 residues. CDR1 and CDR2 from the germline V gene are SQVTM and ANQGSEA. The ends lost 4 bases at V and 2 bases at J; junction bases unmatched: 8.